A single T cell receptor (beta chain) is shown here with its context. As yet, its antigen is unknown. The data stem from a study of beta chain features in type 1 diabetes. Regarding the study as a whole: All four CD4+ subsets of Type 1 diabetes patients contained TCRB CDR3s that were moderately but significantly shorter. PCR might favor shorter templates, equally in patients and controls.

Investigators reverse transcribed all isolated RNA, so they sequenced expressed TCRB transcripts. Libraries were prepared by immunoSEQ multiplex PCR; TCRdb keeps only in-frame clonotypes and omits some of them. The sample has hundreds of thousands of clones, 14% seen once. Per germline, CDR1 KGHSH and CDR2 LQKENI. V was cut by 3 bases and J by 8 bases, with 10 bases left in between. CDR3 length equals 12 residues. The V and J genes are TRBV18 and TRBJ1-2; no reliable D call. The clonotype originates from a man aged 25-45 years in good health. The specimen was central memory CD4+ T cells from blood. The CDR3 DNA sequence: TGTGCCAGCTCACCCCCGGGAGAGGGCTACACCTTC. It specifies CASSPPGEGYTF.